Sequencing of this T cell receptor (beta chain) was carried out in a study of beta chain features in type 1 diabetes. Study in general: All of the samples together had 107,917,701 sorted cells examined. Study outcomes and limitations: The study found moderately but significantly shorter TCRB CDR3s in all four CD4+ subsets of Type 1 diabetes patients. Insertion counts at VDJ junctions were lower in type 1 diabetes patients, who also showed more deletions there. Sampled from patients, naive, central memory and Treg TCRB repertoires appeared more similar than those sampled from healthy donors.

Expressed TCRB transcripts were sequenced because the entire RNA isolate underwent reverse transcription. Repertoires were generated with immunoSEQ multiplex PCR, while TCRdb's copy carries only in-frame clones and drops some. Counted here are 680,000 or so clones, around 15% occurring once; the ten biggest clones make up less than 0.025%. Comment on this clone: Its target is not known.

Germline lookup yields CDR1 SGHTA and CDR2 FQGTGA. The ends were cut back, 4 bases at V and 2 bases at J, with 11 bases in the middle. The CDR3 consists of 14 residues. The chain employs TRBV7-3 and TRBJ1-2; D gene unclear. Source material: naive CD4+ T cells from blood. This sequence was found in a man younger than 35 with type 1 diabetes. The CDR3 DNA sequence: TGTGCCAGCAGCTCTCCGAAGGGAAACTATGGCTACACCTTC. As protein: CASSSPKGNYGYTF.